This T cell receptor beta chain was sequenced for a study of cytomegalovirus exposure and HLA in healthy donors. Overall study results and limits: What a later analysis showed was that several of the most significant clusters appeared linked to common viral pathogens. Among TCR beta chains, those listed as cytomegalovirus-associated numbered more than 150. Three of the chains that were CMV-associated were confirmed in vitro to be specific for CMV antigens. Productive status was seen about 87% or about 30% of the time for most TCR beta V segments in an earlier analysis.

As regards this clone: No antigen is known for it.

PCR used 60 Vbeta primers and 13 Jbeta primers. Method: immunoSEQ multiplex PCR; TCRdb's copy keeps in-frame clones and lacks some. Of about 100,000 clones detected, under 80% appear once; the ten largest clones hold less than 9.5%. V was pared by 1 base and J by 2 bases, with 8 bases between. CDR3 length: 15 amino acids. From germline, CDR1 is LGHNA and CDR2 YSLEER. The chain has TRBV4-3 and TRBJ2-2, with D perhaps TRBD2 (5 bases). This receptor was taken from a man aged 50 to 59 in good health and CMV-seropositive. The sample was PBMCs. CDR3 loop: CASSQAGSNTGELFF. CDR3 coding DNA: TGCGCCAGCAGCCAAGCGGGGTCTAACACCGGGGAGCTGTTTTTT.